The 9 T cell receptor beta chains below all came from one sample that was sequenced in a study of cytomegalovirus exposure and HLA in healthy donors. A multiplex PCR was run with 60 Vbeta primers and 13 Jbeta primers. TCRdb's table, derived via immunoSEQ multiplex PCR, lists solely in-frame clones and lacks some. The sample contains under 200,000 clones, 82% of which appear only once. Sequencing used PBMCs. The origin of the receptors is a girl aged 10 to 17 in good health and CMV-seropositive.

The rearrangement links TRBV15 to TRBJ1-1, with 7 bases aligning to TRBD1. Germline V gene data show CDR1 as LNHNV and CDR2 as YYDKDF (reference sequence). V trimming: 3 bases; J trimming: 4 bases; junction bases outside the gene matches: 11. CDR3 size: 16 residues. In nucleotides, the CDR3 is TGTGCCACCAGCAGCCCCGAGGGGGCCGGTCTCACTGAAGCTTTCTTT. Translation: CATSSPEGAGLTEAFF.

V gene TRBV6-6 combines with J gene TRBJ2-2; the D gene is possibly TRBD2 (6 bases). Germline V lookup: CDR1 MNHNY, CDR2 SVGAGI (reference sequence). The CDR3 loop spans 13 amino acids. V shed 11 bases and J shed 4 bases, with 14 bases lying between them. The CDR3 region is CASIAVSTGELFF. The CDR3 bases are TGTGCCTCAATAGCGGTTAGCACCGGGGAGCTGTTTTTT.

There are a few counts of this clone. The chain recombines TRBV7-2 with TRBJ1-1; weak D call: TRBD1 (5 bases). The CDR3 is 14 amino acids. Germline V lookup: CDR1 SGHTA, CDR2 FQGNSA. The germline V and J ends were trimmed by 5 bases and 11 bases, with 21 bases remaining between them. CDR3 residues: CASSQRGGWSGAFF. The CDR3 DNA reads as TGTGCCAGCAGCCAACGTGGGGGGTGGAGCGGCGCTTTCTTT.

V usage is TRBV19 and J usage is TRBJ1-1; 7 bases are shared with TRBD1. Germline V lookup: CDR1 LNHDA, CDR2 SQIVND (reference sequence). The V and J ends lost 5 bases and 1 base, in that order; junction bases with no gene match: 7. The CDR3 loop spans 15 amino acids. DNA of the CDR3: TGTGCCAGTAGTGTAAGGACAGGCGAGAACACTGAAGCTTTCTTT. As protein: CASSVRTGENTEAFF.

V is TRBV10-3 and J is TRBJ2-7; TRBD2 agrees at 7 bases. This CDR3 spans 16 amino acids. After removal of 0 bases from V and 2 bases from J, the junction contained 7 bases not matched to a gene. Germline V gene data show CDR1 as ENHRY and CDR2 as SYGVKD. The CDR3 spells CAISESISGGTYEQYF. In nucleotides, the CDR3 is TGTGCCATCAGTGAGTCGATATCGGGAGGAACCTACGAGCAGTACTTC.

The CDR3 coding sequence is TGTGCCAGCAGTTTACTATTCGGGGGGCGGGAAACTGAAGCTTTCTTT. This translates into CASSLLFGGRETEAFF. The gene calls are TRBV28 and TRBJ1-1, with D perhaps matching TRBD1 (6 bases). The germline gives CDR1 MDHEN, CDR2 SYDVKM. Trimming removed 2 bases from V and 5 bases from J, with 18 bases in between. The CDR3 runs 16 residues.

The genes are TRBV6-5 and TRBJ2-1, with TRBD2 identical over 9 bases. The germline gives CDR1 MNHEY, CDR2 SVGAGI. This CDR3 contains 13 residues. Trimming cost V 6 bases and J 6 bases; bases outside gene matches: 3. In DNA form, the CDR3 reads TGTGCCAGCAGCCAGGGACTAGCCAATGAGCAGTTCTTC. Protein product: CASSQGLANEQFF.

The V call is TRBV12-2, the J call TRBJ1-1; TRBD1, the D gene given by the table, was not confirmed from the DNA. TRBV12-2 constitutes a pseudogene. The CDR3 consists of 16 residues. This CDR3 reads CASRHNRGRRDTEAFF. The CDR3 nucleotides are TGTGCAAGTCGACATAACAGGGGGCGCAGGGACACTGAAGCTTTCTTT.

Comments on this clone: Within the sample, other DNA sequences also encode this same CDR3. The chain has TRBV6-6 and TRBJ2-7, with D perhaps matching TRBD1 (6 bases). Trimming removed 8 bases from V and 1 base from J, with 9 bases in between. The CDR3 is 12 amino acids. CDR1 and CDR2 from the germline V gene are MNHNY and SVGAGI (reference sequence). The CDR3 sequence: CASGTGSYEQYF. The CDR3 DNA reads TGTGCCAGCGGAACAGGGTCCTACGAGCAGTACTTC.